The subject of this entry is one T cell receptor (beta chain). The sample is drawn from a study of cytomegalovirus exposure and HLA in healthy donors. The primer mix had 60 Vbeta and 13 Jbeta primers. Libraries were prepared by immunoSEQ multiplex PCR; TCRdb keeps only in-frame clonotypes and omits some of them. The table lists about 130,000 clones, approximately 70% of them singletons. Germline CDR1 and CDR2: KGHSH and LQKENI. Trimming removed 6 bases at V and 0 bases at J, with 15 bases between. This CDR3 spans 16 amino acids. J is TRBJ2-1 and V is TRBV18, with D tentatively TRBD2 (5 bases). The sequence was obtained from a woman in her sixties in good health and CMV-seropositive. The sample was PBMCs. The CDR3, as DNA: TGTGCCAGCTCCCCCATGGAGCGGATCTCCTACAATGAGCAGTTCTTC. Translated, it gives CASSPMERISYNEQFF.